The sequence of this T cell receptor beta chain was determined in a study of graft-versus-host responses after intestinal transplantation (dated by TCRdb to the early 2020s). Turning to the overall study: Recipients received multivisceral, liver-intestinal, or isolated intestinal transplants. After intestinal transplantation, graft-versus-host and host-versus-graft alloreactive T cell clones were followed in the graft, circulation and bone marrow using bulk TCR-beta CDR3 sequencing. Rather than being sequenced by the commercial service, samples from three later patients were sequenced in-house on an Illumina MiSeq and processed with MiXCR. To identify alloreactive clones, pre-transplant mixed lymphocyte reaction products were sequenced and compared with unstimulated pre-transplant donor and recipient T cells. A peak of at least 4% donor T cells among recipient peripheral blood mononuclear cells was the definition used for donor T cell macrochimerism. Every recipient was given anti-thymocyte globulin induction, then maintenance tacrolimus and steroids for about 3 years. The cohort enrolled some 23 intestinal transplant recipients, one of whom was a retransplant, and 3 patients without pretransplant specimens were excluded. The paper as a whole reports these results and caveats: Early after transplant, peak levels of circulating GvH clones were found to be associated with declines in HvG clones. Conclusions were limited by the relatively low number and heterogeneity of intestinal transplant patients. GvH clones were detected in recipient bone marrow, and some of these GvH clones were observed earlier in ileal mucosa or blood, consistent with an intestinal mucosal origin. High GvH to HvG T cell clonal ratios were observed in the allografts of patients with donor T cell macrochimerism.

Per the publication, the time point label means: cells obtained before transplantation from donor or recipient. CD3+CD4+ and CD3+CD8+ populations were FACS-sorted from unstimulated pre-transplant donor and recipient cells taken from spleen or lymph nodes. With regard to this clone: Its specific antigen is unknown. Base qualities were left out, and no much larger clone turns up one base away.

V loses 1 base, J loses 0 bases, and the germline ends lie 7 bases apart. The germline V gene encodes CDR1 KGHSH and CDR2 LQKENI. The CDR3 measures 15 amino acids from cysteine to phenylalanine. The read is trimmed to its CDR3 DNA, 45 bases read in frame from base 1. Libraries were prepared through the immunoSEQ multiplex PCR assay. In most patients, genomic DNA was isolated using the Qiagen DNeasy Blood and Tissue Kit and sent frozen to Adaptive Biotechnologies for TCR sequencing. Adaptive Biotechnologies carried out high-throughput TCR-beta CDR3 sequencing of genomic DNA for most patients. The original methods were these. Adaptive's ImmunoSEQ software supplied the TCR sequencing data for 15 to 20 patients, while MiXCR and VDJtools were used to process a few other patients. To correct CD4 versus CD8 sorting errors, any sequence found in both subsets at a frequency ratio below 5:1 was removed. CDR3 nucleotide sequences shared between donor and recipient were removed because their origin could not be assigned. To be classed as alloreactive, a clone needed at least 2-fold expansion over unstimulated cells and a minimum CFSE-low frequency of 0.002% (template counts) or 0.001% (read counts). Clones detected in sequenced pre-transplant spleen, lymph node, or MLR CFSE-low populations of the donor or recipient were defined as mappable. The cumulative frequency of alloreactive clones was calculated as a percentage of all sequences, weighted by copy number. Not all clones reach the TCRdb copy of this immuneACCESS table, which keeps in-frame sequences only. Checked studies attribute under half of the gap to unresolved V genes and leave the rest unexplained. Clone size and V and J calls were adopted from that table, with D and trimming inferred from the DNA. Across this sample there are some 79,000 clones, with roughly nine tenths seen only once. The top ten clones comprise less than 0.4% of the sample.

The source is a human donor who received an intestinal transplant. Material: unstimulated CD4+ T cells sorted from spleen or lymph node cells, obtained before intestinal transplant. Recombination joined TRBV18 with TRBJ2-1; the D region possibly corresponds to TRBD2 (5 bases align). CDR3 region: CASSPRGPSYNEQFF. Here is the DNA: TGTGCCAGCTCACCACGAGGGCCCTCCTACAATGAGCAGTTCTTC.